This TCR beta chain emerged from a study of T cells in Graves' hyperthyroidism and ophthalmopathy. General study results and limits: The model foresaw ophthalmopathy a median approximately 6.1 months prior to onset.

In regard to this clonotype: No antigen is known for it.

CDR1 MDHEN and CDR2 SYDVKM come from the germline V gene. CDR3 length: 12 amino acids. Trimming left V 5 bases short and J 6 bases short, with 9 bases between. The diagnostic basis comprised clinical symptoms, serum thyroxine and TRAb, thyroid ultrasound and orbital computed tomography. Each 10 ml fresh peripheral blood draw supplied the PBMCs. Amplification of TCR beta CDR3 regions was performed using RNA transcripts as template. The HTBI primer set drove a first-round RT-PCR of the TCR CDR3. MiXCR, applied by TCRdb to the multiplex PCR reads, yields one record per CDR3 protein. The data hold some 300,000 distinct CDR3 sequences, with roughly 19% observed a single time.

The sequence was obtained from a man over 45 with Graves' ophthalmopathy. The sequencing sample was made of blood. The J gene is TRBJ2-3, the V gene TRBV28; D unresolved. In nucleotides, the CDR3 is TGTGCCAGCAGTCTTCAGCTGGATACGCAGTATTTT. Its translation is CASSLQLDTQYF.